These 15 T cell receptor beta chains share one sample of origin, sequenced in a study of identifying expanded T cells in peripheral blood. Only in-frame clones appear in the TCRdb table, and some are missing; sequencing was by immunoSEQ multiplex PCR. The data contain 70,000 or so clones, roughly 90% of them seen just once; the ten biggest clones take up under 3.5%. Material: blood. Every receptor here comes from a person aged 18 to 75 in good health.

The chain is built from TRBV10-2 and TRBJ1-6, with 9 bases aligning to TRBD1. CDR1 is WSHSY, CDR2 SAAADI, per germline. Unmatched junction bases numbered 7, after V lost 4 bases and J lost 6 bases. The CDR3 is 16 amino acids. The CDR3 spells CASSGDRVARNSPLHF. For the CDR3, the DNA is TGCGCCAGCAGTGGGGACAGGGTTGCGCGTAATTCACCCCTCCACTTT.

The CDR3 loop is CASSHGTVNLENSQPQHF. The CDR3 DNA follows: TGTGCCAGCAGCCACGGGACAGTCAACCTCGAAAATTCTCAGCCCCAGCATTTT. The chain links TRBV7-8 to TRBJ1-5; the match to TRBD1 covers 7 bases. The CDR3 has 18 residues. Germline CDR1 reads SGHVS; CDR2 reads FQNEAQ. V lost 5 bases, J lost 6 bases, and 19 bases stayed unmatched. The full variable domain, rest sourced from reference TRBV7-8 and TRBJ1-5, is GAGVSQSPRYKVAKRGQDVALRCDPISGHVSLFWYQQALGQGPEFLTYFQNEAQLDKSGLPSDRFFAERPEGSVSTLKIQRTQQEDSAVYLCASSHGTVNLENSQPQHFGDGTRLSIL.

V and J are TRBV5-1 and TRBJ1-3; TRBD1 matches at 7 bases. The V segment lost 0 bases and the J segment 2 bases; nucleotides outside the gene matches: 5. The CDR3 length is 16 residues. Germline V CDR1 and CDR2: SGHRS, YFSETQ. CDR3 sequence: CASSLAGQTTGNTIYF. CDR3 nucleotide sequence: TGCGCCAGCAGCTTGGCGGGACAGACTACTGGAAACACCATATATTTT.

This clone was detected once. CDR3 sequence: CASSLYGVGLAEAAQYF. The CDR3 DNA reads TGTGCCAGCAGCTTATATGGAGTAGGACTAGCAGAAGCGGCCCAGTACTTC. The chain uses TRBV11-2 and TRBJ2-5; 8 nucleotides line up with TRBD2. This CDR3 comprises 17 residues. CDR1 is SGHAT, CDR2 FQNNGV, per germline. V was pared by 2 bases and J by 9 bases, with 17 bases of the junction left unmatched.

The J gene is TRBJ2-1, the V gene TRBV4-1; no reliable D call. The CDR3 sequence is 12 residues long. V was pared by 1 base and J by 9 bases, with 7 bases between. In germline, CDR1 is MGHRA, CDR2 YSYEKL. In DNA, the CDR3 is TGCGCCAGCAGCCAAGCTAAGTCTGAGCAGTTCTTC. As protein: CASSQAKSEQFF.

This sequence joins TRBV4-1 and TRBJ2-1; TRBD1 or TRBD2 may be the D gene (6 bases each). This CDR3 is built from 16 residues. V was shortened by 4 bases and J by 1 base, with 14 bases between the two germline ends. Looked up from germline, CDR1 is MGHRA and CDR2 is YSYEKL. Here the CDR3 reads CASSRGAAVSYNEQFF. CDR3 coding DNA: TGCGCCAGCAGCCGGGGGGCGGCGGTGTCCTACAATGAGCAGTTCTTC.

On this clone itself: One end of the junction fails to match germline, which may point to a read error. The V call is TRBV7-6, the J call TRBJ2-3, with D uncertain. The CDR3 loop spans 14 amino acids. CDR1 and CDR2 from the germline V gene are SGHVS and FNYEAQ. For the CDR3, the DNA is TGTGCCAGCGGCTTATGGATCGGCACAGATACGCAGTATTTT. Translating gives CASGLWIGTDTQYF.

The chain links TRBV11-2 to TRBJ1-6; D is undetermined. Germline CDR1 SGHAT, CDR2 FQNNGV. V shed 0 bases and J shed 6 bases, with 9 bases lying between them. CDR3 length: 15 residues. CDR3 amino acids: CASSLDRAFNSPLHF. The CDR3 DNA sequence: TGTGCCAGCAGCTTAGACAGAGCCTTTAATTCACCCCTCCACTTT.

The V gene is TRBV5-5, the J gene TRBJ1-5; D is unresolved. CDR1 and CDR2 (germline): SGHKS, YYEKEE (reference sequence). Trimming took off 3 bases at V and 3 bases at J, with 7 bases between the two ends. The CDR3 covers 13 residues. The DNA for the CDR3 is TGTGCCAGCAGCTCCAGCACCAATCAGCCCCAGCATTTT. This encodes CASSSSTNQPQHF.

The chain is built from TRBV7-9 and TRBJ1-2; TRBD1 aligns across 9 bases. Germline trimming cut 5 bases from V and 2 bases from J; bases unmatched to any gene: 9. The CDR3 consists of 16 residues. Germline V gene lookup returns CDR1 SEHNR and CDR2 FQNEAQ (reference sequence). The CDR3, as DNA: TGTGCCAGCAGCGGACCGGGACAGGGACCCAACTATGGCTACACCTTC. As protein: CASSGPGQGPNYGYTF.

The chain carries TRBV6-5 and TRBJ1-1, with D uncertain. CDR1 and CDR2 (germline): MNHEY, SVGAGI. V dropped 5 bases and J dropped 8 bases, with 12 bases sitting between them. The CDR3 covers 12 residues. Written as DNA, the CDR3 is TGTGCCAGCAGTCCAACGACGGGGGAAGCTTTCTTT. Its translation is CASSPTTGEAFF.

This chain links TRBV19 with TRBJ1-6, with no clear D. Trimming shortened V by 11 bases and J by 7 bases, and 12 bases separated the two germline ends. CDR3 size: 12 residues. Germline V lookup: CDR1 LNHDA, CDR2 SQIVND (reference sequence). CDR3 bases: TGTGCCTCTAGGGAGTGGAATTCACCCCTCCACTTT. Its protein is CASREWNSPLHF.

This clone is a singleton in its sample. This chain uses TRBV4-3 with TRBJ1-1; TRBD1 matches 9 bases. Germline V gene sequence: CDR1 LGHNA, CDR2 YSLEER. There are 16 residues in the CDR3. J gave up 0 bases and V 4 bases, and 6 bases lay outside the gene matches. The CDR3 DNA sequence: TGCGCCAGCAGCCCTGGACAGGGGATTTTGAACACTGAAGCTTTCTTT. Translation: CASSPGQGILNTEAFF.

This clone was recorded a few times. The J gene is TRBJ1-5, the V gene TRBV7-9; D unresolved. CDR3 length equals 11 residues. Trimming removed 2 bases at V and 4 bases at J, with 0 bases between. Germline assignment: CDR1 SEHNR and CDR2 FQNEAQ (reference sequence). The CDR3 DNA follows: TGTGCCAGCAGCTTAAATCAGCCCCAGCATTTT. Its protein is CASSLNQPQHF.

The chain employs TRBV19 and TRBJ2-1, with 7 bases fitting TRBD1. The CDR3 is made up of 13 amino acids. Germline CDR1 LNHDA, CDR2 SQIVND (reference sequence). Losses at the gene ends were 7 bases for V and 2 bases for J; bases not matched to a gene: 2. The CDR3 spells CASIDRAYNEQFF. CDR3 in DNA: TGTGCCAGTATTGACAGGGCCTACAATGAGCAGTTCTTC.